Below, one T cell receptor beta chain is given with its context. The V gene's germline CDR1 is LNHDA and CDR2 SQIVND (reference sequence). The CDR3 covers 13 residues. V was clipped by 5 bases and J by 2 bases, with 9 bases between them. This entry belongs to a study of OX40 agonist ivuxolimab in advanced cancers. Whole-study context: Enrolled patients in dose escalation had cancers that were hepatocellular carcinoma, melanoma, renal cell or head and neck cancer.

Clones were sequenced by immunoSEQ multiplex PCR, and TCRdb holds only the in-frame ones, with some missing. The sample lists over 75,000 clones, roughly 91% occurring once. Exclusion of a patient followed from autoimmune disease history or systemic immunosuppression. The rearrangement links TRBV19 to TRBJ1-1; no definite D call. The sequence was obtained from an adult with an advanced solid tumor such as melanoma, head and neck, liver or kidney cancer. The specimen was CD4+ or CD8+ T cells sorted from blood, collected in a trial of the OX40 agonist ivuxolimab. This chain's CDR3 is CASSVNSNTEAFF. In DNA, the CDR3 is TGTGCCAGTAGTGTAAATTCCAACACTGAAGCTTTCTTT.